This T cell receptor beta chain was obtained from a study of T cell responses to AZD1222 COVID-19 vaccine. Note on this clone: What it binds is not known.

Findings of the study overall: At baseline, seropositivity was found in only six AZD1222 recipients.

This CDR3 is built from 13 residues. The germline V gene has CDR1 LNHDA and CDR2 SQIVND (reference sequence). Trimming left V 6 bases short and J 10 bases short, with 16 bases between. Generated by immunoSEQ multiplex PCR, the TCRdb table keeps only in-frame clones and is missing some. The table includes roughly 93,000 clones, 80% to 90% detected once. The sequencing used peripheral blood, collected on day 0 of AZD1222 vaccination. This clonotype originated in an adult in good health. V is TRBV19 and J is TRBJ2-1; maybe TRBD1 (6 bases). In DNA, the CDR3 is TGTGCCAGTAGGGACAGAGCCTATGGGGAGCAGTTCTTC. Residues: CASRDRAYGEQFF.